One sample yielded the 10 T cell receptor beta chains listed below, sequenced in a study of blood T cell repertoires in COVID-19 (dated by TCRdb to 2020 to 2022). Library generation was performed with the immunoSEQ multiplex PCR assay. In TCRdb, the immuneACCESS table is reduced to in-frame sequences with V and J assigned. These tables do not hold every clone; where another copy was compared, an unresolved V gene accounts for under half, and the others remain unexplained. The sample records almost 250,000 clones, around nine tenths of which are singletons. 1.5% to 2% of the sample lies in the top ten. Sequencing was done on a sample of PBMCs or T cells enriched from blood (not recorded which). These receptor sequences come from a woman aged 45-65 years who had recovered from COVID-19.

This chain links TRBV6-5 with TRBJ1-2; D is ambiguous. Trimming took off 10 bases at V and 0 bases at J, with 12 bases between the two ends. This CDR3 is built from 13 residues. CDR1 and CDR2 from the germline V gene are MNHEY and SVGAGI. The CDR3 DNA is TGTGCCACGCCGAAAAGAGCTAACTATGGCTACACCTTC. It translates to CATPKRANYGYTF.

This clone appeared a few times. The rearrangement links TRBV19 to TRBJ1-5, with D unresolved. Germline CDR1 LNHDA, CDR2 SQIVND (reference sequence). The length of the CDR3 is 13 residues. V lost 5 bases and J lost 0, with 5 bases in between. The CDR3 DNA reads TGTGCCAGTAGTTGGGCTAGCAATCAGCCCCAGCATTTT. Translated, it gives CASSWASNQPQHF.

The CDR3 spells CASRKPAGARKDNEQFF. The CDR3 nucleotides read TGTGCCAGCAGAAAACCAGCGGGAGCCCGGAAAGACAATGAGCAGTTCTTC. The chain is built from TRBV28 and TRBJ2-1; 8 bases align to TRBD2. CDR1 is MDHEN, CDR2 SYDVKM, per germline. Trimming took 6 bases from V and 5 from J; bases not matched to a gene: 15. The CDR3 totals 17 residues.

The V and J genes are TRBV29-1 and TRBJ1-3, with TRBD1 matching 7 bases. CDR3 size: 16 residues. Losses at the gene ends were 5 bases for V and 0 bases for J; bases not matched to a gene: 10. Germline CDR1 SQVTM, CDR2 ANQGSEA. DNA for the CDR3: TGCAGCGTTATTACACAGGGGACCCACTCTGGAAACACCATATATTTT. Translation: CSVITQGTHSGNTIYF.

The J gene is TRBJ1-2, the V gene TRBV3-1 (or the pseudogene TRBV3-2); 8 bases agree with TRBD1. V dropped 9 bases and J dropped 3; count of bases not matched to a gene: 9. This CDR3 region has 14 residues. The germline V gene has CDR1 LGHDT and CDR2 YNNKEL (reference sequence). DNA for the CDR3: TGTGCCAGGGTTTACTTGGACAGGGACTATGGCTACACCTTC. It is translated as CARVYLDRDYGYTF.

The chain combines TRBV28 with TRBJ1-2; 8 bases agree with TRBD1. In germline, CDR1 is MDHEN, CDR2 SYDVKM. The CDR3 is 14 amino acids. Germline trimming cut 4 bases from V and 5 bases from J; bases unmatched to any gene: 6. CDR3 coding DNA: TGTGCCAGCAGTTCCATAGGACAGGGATATGGCTACACCTTC. Translation gives CASSSIGQGYGYTF.

This chain links TRBV5-1 with TRBJ2-3; 10 bases line up with TRBD2. The CDR3 has 16 amino acids. CDR1 and CDR2 (germline): SGHRS, YFSETQ. J lost 4 bases, V lost 0 bases, and 5 bases had no gene match. CDR3 loop: CASSLEAGGPADTQYF. The CDR3 DNA is TGCGCCAGCAGCTTGGAAGCGGGAGGGCCTGCAGATACGCAGTATTTT.

This chain joins TRBV28 and TRBJ2-2; TRBD2 matches 15 bases. Trimming removed 7 bases from V and 3 bases from J; junction bases left unmatched: 6. CDR1 MDHEN and CDR2 SYDVKM come from the germline V gene. The CDR3 spans 17 residues. CDR3 region: CASTGLAGGLDTGELFF. The CDR3 coding sequence is TGTGCCAGCACCGGACTAGCGGGAGGGCTCGACACCGGGGAGCTGTTTTTT.

The V gene is TRBV27, the J gene TRBJ2-3, with D possibly being TRBD2 (6 bases). From germline, CDR1 is MNHEY and CDR2 SMNVEV (reference sequence). The CDR3 has 16 residues. V lost 6 bases to trimming and J lost 1 base, with 17 bases between them. This chain's CDR3 is CASRDLSGDGTDTQYF. The CDR3, as DNA: TGTGCCAGCAGGGACCTATCGGGAGACGGCACAGATACGCAGTATTTT.

This clone has more than one count but fewer than ten. The chain employs TRBV11-2 and TRBJ1-3; TRBD1 matches 7 bases. The junction had 14 bases not matched to a gene; V was cut back by 4 bases and J by 8 bases. Germline V lookup: CDR1 SGHAT, CDR2 FQNNGV. This CDR3 region has 16 residues. The CDR3 nucleotides read TGTGCCAGCAGCTCTACAGGGGATTCTTTCGTGGACACCATATATTTT. This gives the protein CASSSTGDSFVDTIYF.